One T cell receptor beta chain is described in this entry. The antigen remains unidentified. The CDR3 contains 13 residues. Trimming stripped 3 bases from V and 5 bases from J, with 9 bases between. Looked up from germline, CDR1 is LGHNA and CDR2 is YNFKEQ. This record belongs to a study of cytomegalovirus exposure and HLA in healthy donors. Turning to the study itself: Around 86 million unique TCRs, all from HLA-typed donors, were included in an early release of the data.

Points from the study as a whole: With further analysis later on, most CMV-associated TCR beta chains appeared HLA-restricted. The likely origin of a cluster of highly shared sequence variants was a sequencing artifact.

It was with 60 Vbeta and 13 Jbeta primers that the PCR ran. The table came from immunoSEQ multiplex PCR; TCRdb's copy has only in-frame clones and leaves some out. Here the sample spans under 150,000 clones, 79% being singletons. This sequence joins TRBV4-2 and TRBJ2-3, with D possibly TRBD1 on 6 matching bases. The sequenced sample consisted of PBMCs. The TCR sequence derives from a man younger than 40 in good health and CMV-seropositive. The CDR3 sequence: CASSQTGGDTQYF. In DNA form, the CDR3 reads TGTGCCAGCAGCCAGACAGGAGGAGATACGCAGTATTTT.